The 20 T cell receptor beta chains presented below share a single source sample, sequenced in a study of blood T cell repertoires in COVID-19. Sequencing used immunoSEQ multiplex PCR; TCRdb keeps in-frame clones, though not all of them. Of roughly 140,000 clones listed, about nine tenths are singletons. Sequencing was performed on peripheral blood. The receptors derive from a human donor in a cohort sampled during active COVID-19.

This clone occurred once. The chain is built from TRBV9 and TRBJ1-2; maybe TRBD1 (5 bases). This CDR3 is built from 14 residues. The germline V gene has CDR1 SGDLS and CDR2 YYNGEE. Trimming cost V 6 bases and J 2 bases, with 14 bases left between them. In DNA form, the CDR3 reads TGTGCCAGCACTCGAACAGGTTACAACTATGGCTACACCTTC. It encodes CASTRTGYNYGYTF.

The table lists this clone with a count of one. The chain links TRBV11-2 to TRBJ2-5, with D perhaps matching TRBD1 (5 bases). The V end was cut by 4 bases, the J end by 5 bases, with 23 bases between. This CDR3 is 17 amino acids long. CDR1 is SGHAT and CDR2 is FQNNGV in the germline V gene. CDR3 residues: CASSSDSKTAIRETQYF. The CDR3 DNA reads as TGTGCCAGCAGCTCTGACTCGAAGACAGCCATTCGGGAGACCCAGTACTTC.

The CDR3 is CATSSGTGGVKNIQYF. The CDR3 DNA reads TGTGCCACCAGCAGCGGGACAGGGGGCGTCAAAAACATTCAGTACTTC. The V and J genes are TRBV15 and TRBJ2-4; the match to TRBD1 covers 12 bases. Trimming removed 3 bases from V and 3 bases from J; junction bases left unmatched: 3. Looked up from germline, CDR1 is LNHNV and CDR2 is YYDKDF (reference sequence). The CDR3 spans 16 residues.

The V gene is TRBV5-1, the J gene TRBJ1-1; D ambiguous. CDR1 and CDR2 (germline): SGHRS, YFSETQ. The CDR3 is 14 amino acids. Between the trimmed V and J ends, which lost 0 bases and 6 bases, there was a span of 12 bases. This CDR3 is CASSLDGEIPEAFF. CDR3 nucleotide sequence: TGCGCCAGCAGCTTGGATGGGGAGATCCCTGAAGCTTTCTTT.

This chain links TRBV3-1 (or the pseudogene TRBV3-2) with TRBJ2-1; possible D gene TRBD1, 6 bases. This CDR3 has 20 residues. The germline V gene has CDR1 LGHDT and CDR2 YNNKEL (reference sequence). V gave up 0 bases and J gave up 0 bases, with 21 bases separating them. The CDR3 region is CASSQDPPMTGPDSYNEQFF. CDR3 nucleotide sequence: TGTGCCAGCAGCCAAGATCCGCCTATGACAGGACCCGACTCCTACAATGAGCAGTTCTTC.

This clone is a singleton in its sample. This sequence joins TRBV6-5 and TRBJ2-3, with D tentatively TRBD1 (6 bases). Germline CDR1 reads MNHEY; CDR2 reads SVGAGI. Between the trimmed V and J ends, which lost 8 bases and 3 bases, there was a span of 18 bases. The CDR3 contains 15 residues. CDR3 protein: CASGGRGIGTDTQYF. For the CDR3, the DNA is TGTGCCAGCGGGGGCAGGGGAATTGGTACAGATACGCAGTATTTT.

DNA for the CDR3: TGTGCCAGCAGTGAGGGGGGAGACAACTATGGCTACACCTTC. It specifies CASSEGGDNYGYTF. The chain recombines TRBV6-1 with TRBJ1-2, with D maybe TRBD1 (5 bases). The CDR3 is made up of 14 amino acids. Per the germline V gene, CDR1 is MNHNS and CDR2 is SASEGT. V was shortened by 3 bases and J by 2 bases, with 10 bases between the two germline ends.

V gene TRBV7-2 combines with J gene TRBJ2-1; D uncertain. V dropped 2 bases and J dropped 4 bases, with 6 bases sitting between them. The germline gives CDR1 SGHTA, CDR2 FQGNSA. The length of the CDR3 is 13 residues. The CDR3 DNA reads TGTGCCAGCAGCTTACAGAAATACAATGAGCAGTTCTTC. Its protein is CASSLQKYNEQFF.

The chain joins TRBV6-6 to TRBJ2-2; TRBD1 agrees at 7 bases. V shed 4 bases, J shed 4 bases, and the junction held 6 bases outside the gene matches. Germline V gene sequence: CDR1 MNHNY, CDR2 SVGAGI (reference sequence). The CDR3 loop spans 15 amino acids. DNA for the CDR3: TGTGCCAGCAGTTCCCGACAGGGAAGCACCGGGGAGCTGTTTTTT. Its protein product is CASSSRQGSTGELFF.

The V call is TRBV30, the J call TRBJ2-2; D ambiguous. V lost 4 bases and J 0 bases, leaving 15 bases between the germline ends. Per the germline V gene, CDR1 is GTSNPN and CDR2 is SVGIG (reference sequence). The CDR3 is made up of 16 amino acids. The CDR3 sequence is CAWKRPAAANTGELFF. CDR3 DNA: TGTGCCTGGAAAAGGCCGGCCGCGGCGAACACCGGGGAGCTGTTTTTT.

J is TRBJ2-1 and V is TRBV7-9; TRBD2 matches at 10 bases. Germline lookup yields CDR1 SEHNR and CDR2 FQNEAQ (reference sequence). The CDR3 has 19 amino acids. J lost 5 bases, V lost 1 base, and 14 bases had no gene match. The CDR3 loop reads CASSLGMSGGALKNNEQFF. The CDR3 bases are TGTGCCAGCAGCTTAGGTATGAGCGGGGGGGCCTTGAAGAACAATGAGCAGTTCTTC.

In its sample, this clone was seen once. The CDR3 loop is CASRTGTGAGEQYF. The CDR3 DNA reads as TGTGCCAGCAGAACCGGGACAGGGGCAGGCGAGCAGTACTTC. This sequence joins TRBV6-5 and TRBJ2-7; TRBD1 matches at 10 bases. Germline-derived CDR1 and CDR2 are MNHEY and SVGAGI. The CDR3 covers 14 residues. The V and J ends lost 6 bases and 6 bases, in that order; junction bases with no gene match: 8.

The V and J genes are TRBV7-3 and TRBJ1-2; TRBD1 matches 8 bases. CDR3 length equals 14 residues. Germline V gene sequence: CDR1 SGHTA, CDR2 FQGTGA. Unmatched junction bases numbered 6, after V lost 2 bases and J lost 7 bases. In DNA, the CDR3 is TGTGCCAGCAGCTTAGGGGACAGGAAGAGTGGCTACACCTTC. As protein: CASSLGDRKSGYTF.

This sequence joins TRBV18 and TRBJ2-2; possibly TRBD1 for D (5 bases). Trimming took 5 bases from V and 1 from J, leaving 17 bases between them. CDR1 and CDR2 from the germline V gene are KGHSH and LQKENI. This CDR3 contains 17 residues. The CDR3 protein is CASSARQMRGNTGELFF. As DNA, the CDR3 is TGTGCCAGCTCAGCTAGACAGATGAGAGGGAACACCGGGGAGCTGTTTTTT.

This clone was counted a single time. The V gene is TRBV28, the J gene TRBJ2-7; 11 bases are a match to TRBD1. The CDR3 consists of 16 residues. V was clipped by 6 bases and J by 3 bases; unmatched bases: 10. From germline, CDR1 is MDHEN and CDR2 SYDVKM. The CDR3 region is CASSFRPGQGDYEQYF. CDR3 DNA sequence: TGTGCCAGCAGCTTCAGACCGGGACAGGGGGACTACGAGCAGTACTTC.

V is TRBV27 and J is TRBJ1-6; D may be TRBD1 (5 bases). Trimming pared 5 bases from V and 8 bases from J, leaving 19 bases between. The germline CDR1 and CDR2 sequences are MNHEY and SMNVEV (reference sequence). This CDR3 has 16 residues. CDR3 sequence (DNA): TGTGCCAGCAGTCCGGTCGAAGGGGCGATTTATTCACCCCTCCACTTT. Protein sequence: CASSPVEGAIYSPLHF.

The rearrangement uses TRBV18 and TRBJ2-7; D gene uncertain. The CDR3 is 15 amino acids. CDR1 and CDR2 from the germline V gene are KGHSH and LQKENI. Trimming cost V 1 base and J 4 bases, with 14 bases left between them. Here the CDR3 reads CASSPRVNYVYEQYF. In nucleotides, the CDR3 is TGTGCCAGCTCACCACGGGTCAACTATGTATACGAGCAGTACTTC.

The CDR3 DNA reads as TGTGCCAGCAGCGTACTCGGACAGGGCGCAGATACGCAGTATTTT. Translating it yields CASSVLGQGADTQYF. This sequence joins TRBV9 and TRBJ2-3; TRBD1 agrees at 8 bases. The CDR3 runs to 15 residues. CDR1 is SGDLS, CDR2 YYNGEE, per germline. Unmatched junction bases numbered 5, after V lost 1 base and J lost 4 bases.

The J gene is TRBJ2-7, the V gene TRBV30, with a tentative D call TRBD2 (6 bases). The CDR3 contains 15 residues. V was trimmed by 4 bases and J by 5 bases, leaving 21 bases between them. The germline V gene has CDR1 GTSNPN and CDR2 SVGIG (reference sequence). CDR3 amino acids: CAWTSGLRVAHEQYF. The CDR3 nucleotides are TGTGCCTGGACCTCCGGACTAAGGGTAGCCCACGAGCAGTACTTC.

The V call is TRBV30, the J call TRBJ2-5, with TRBD2 matching 8 bases. The trim removed 0 bases at V and 2 bases at J, leaving 2 bases unmatched. In germline, CDR1 is GTSNPN, CDR2 SVGIG (reference sequence). The CDR3 covers 14 residues. CDR3 DNA: TGTGCCTGGAGTGTTCGGGGGGGTCAAGAGACCCAGTACTTC. Protein product: CAWSVRGGQETQYF. Full variable domain (rest looked up from reference TRBV30 and TRBJ2-5): SQTIHQWPATLVQPVGSPLSLECTVEGTSNPNLYWYRQAAGRGLQLLFYSVGIGQISSEVPQNLSASRPQDRQFILSSKKLLLSDSGFYLCAWSVRGGQETQYFGPGTRLLVL.